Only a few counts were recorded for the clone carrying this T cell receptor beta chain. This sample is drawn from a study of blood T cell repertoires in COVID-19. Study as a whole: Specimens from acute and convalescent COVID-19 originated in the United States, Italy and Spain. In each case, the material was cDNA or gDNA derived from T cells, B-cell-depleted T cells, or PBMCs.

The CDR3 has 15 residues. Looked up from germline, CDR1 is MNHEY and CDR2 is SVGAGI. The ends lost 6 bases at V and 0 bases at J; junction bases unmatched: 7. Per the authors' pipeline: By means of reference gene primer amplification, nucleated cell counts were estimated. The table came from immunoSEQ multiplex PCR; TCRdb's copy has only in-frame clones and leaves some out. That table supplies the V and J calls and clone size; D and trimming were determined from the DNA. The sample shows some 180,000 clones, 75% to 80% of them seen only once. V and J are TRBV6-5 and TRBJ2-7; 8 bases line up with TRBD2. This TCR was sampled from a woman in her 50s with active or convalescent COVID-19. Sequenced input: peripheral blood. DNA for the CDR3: TGTGCCAGCAGCCAGCGGGGGCATCTCTCCTACGAGCAGTACTTC. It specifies CASSQRGHLSYEQYF.